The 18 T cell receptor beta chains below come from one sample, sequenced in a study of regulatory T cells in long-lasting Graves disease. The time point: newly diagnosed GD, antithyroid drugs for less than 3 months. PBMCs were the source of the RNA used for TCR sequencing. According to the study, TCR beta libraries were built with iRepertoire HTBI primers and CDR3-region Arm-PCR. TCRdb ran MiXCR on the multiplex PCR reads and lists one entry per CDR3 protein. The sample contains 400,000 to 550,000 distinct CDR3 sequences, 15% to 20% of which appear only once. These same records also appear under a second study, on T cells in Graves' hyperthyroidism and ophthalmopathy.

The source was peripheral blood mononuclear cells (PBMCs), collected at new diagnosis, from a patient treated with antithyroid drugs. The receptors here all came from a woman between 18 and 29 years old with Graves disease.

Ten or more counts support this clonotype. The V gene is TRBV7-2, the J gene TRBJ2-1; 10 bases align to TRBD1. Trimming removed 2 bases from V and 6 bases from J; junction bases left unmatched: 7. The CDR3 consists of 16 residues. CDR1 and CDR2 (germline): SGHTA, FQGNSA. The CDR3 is CASSLYDRGLSNEQFF. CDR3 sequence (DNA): TGTGCCAGCAGCTTATATGACAGGGGGCTGAGCAATGAGCAGTTCTTC. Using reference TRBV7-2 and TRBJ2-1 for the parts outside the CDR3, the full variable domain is GAGVSQSPSNKVTEKGKDVELRCDPISGHTALYWYRQSLGQGLEFLIYFQGNSAPDKSGLPSDRFSAERTGGSVSTLTIQRTQQEDSAVYLCASSLYDRGLSNEQFFGPGTRLTVL.

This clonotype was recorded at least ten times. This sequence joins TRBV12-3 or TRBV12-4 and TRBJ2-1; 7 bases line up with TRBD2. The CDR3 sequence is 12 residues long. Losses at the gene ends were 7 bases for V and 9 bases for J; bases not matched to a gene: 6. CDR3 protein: CASKRLAVEQFF. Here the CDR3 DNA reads TGTGCCAGCAAACGGCTAGCGGTTGAGCAGTTCTTC.

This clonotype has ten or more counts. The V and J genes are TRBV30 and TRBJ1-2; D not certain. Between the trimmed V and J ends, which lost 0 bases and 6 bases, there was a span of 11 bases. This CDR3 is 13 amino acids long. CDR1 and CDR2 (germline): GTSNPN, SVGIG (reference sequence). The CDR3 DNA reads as TGTGCCTGGAGTGTAGGGCCATCGGATGGCTACACCTTC. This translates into CAWSVGPSDGYTF.

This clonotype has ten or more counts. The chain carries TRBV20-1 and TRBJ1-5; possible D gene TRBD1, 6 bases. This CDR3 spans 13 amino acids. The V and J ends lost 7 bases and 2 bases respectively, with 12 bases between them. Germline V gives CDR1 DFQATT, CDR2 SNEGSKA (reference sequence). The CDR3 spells CSGQDRGNQPQHF. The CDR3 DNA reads TGCAGTGGGCAGGACAGAGGCAATCAGCCCCAGCATTTT.

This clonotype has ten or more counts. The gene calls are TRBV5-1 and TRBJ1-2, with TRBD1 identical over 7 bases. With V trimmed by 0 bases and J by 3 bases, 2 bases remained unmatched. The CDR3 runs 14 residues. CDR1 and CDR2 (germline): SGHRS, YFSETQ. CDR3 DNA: TGCGCCAGCAGCTTGGGGGACAGCGACTATGGCTACACCTTC. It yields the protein CASSLGDSDYGYTF.

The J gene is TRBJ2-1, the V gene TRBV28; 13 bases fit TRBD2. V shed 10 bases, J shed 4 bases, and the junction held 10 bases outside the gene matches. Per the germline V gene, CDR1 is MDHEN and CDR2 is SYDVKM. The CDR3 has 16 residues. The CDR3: CAISTSGGNLYNEQFF. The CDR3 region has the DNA TGTGCCATCTCGACTAGCGGGGGGAACCTATACAATGAGCAGTTCTTC. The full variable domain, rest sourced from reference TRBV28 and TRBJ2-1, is DVKVTQSSRYLVKRTGEKVFLECVQDMDHENMFWYRQDPGLGLRLIYFSYDVKMKEKGDIPEGYSVSREKKERFSLILESASTNQTSMYLCAISTSGGNLYNEQFFGPGTRLTVL.

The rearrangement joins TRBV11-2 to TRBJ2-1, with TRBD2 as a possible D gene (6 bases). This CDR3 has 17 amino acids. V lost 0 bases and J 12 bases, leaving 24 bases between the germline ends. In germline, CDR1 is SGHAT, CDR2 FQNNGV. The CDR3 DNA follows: TGTGCCAGCAGCTTAGACGGGGTCGGGAGCCCGACGATTCGGCAGTTCTTC. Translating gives CASSLDGVGSPTIRQFF.

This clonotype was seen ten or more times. Here the CDR3 DNA reads TGTGCCAGCAGTTCTGTCGCGGGATTATACAATGAGCAGTTCTTC. Translating gives CASSSVAGLYNEQFF. V usage is TRBV28 and J usage is TRBJ2-1; D is perhaps TRBD2 (6 bases). Trimming removed 4 bases from V and 4 bases from J, with 14 bases in between. The CDR3 is 15 residues long. Germline-derived CDR1 and CDR2 are MDHEN and SYDVKM.

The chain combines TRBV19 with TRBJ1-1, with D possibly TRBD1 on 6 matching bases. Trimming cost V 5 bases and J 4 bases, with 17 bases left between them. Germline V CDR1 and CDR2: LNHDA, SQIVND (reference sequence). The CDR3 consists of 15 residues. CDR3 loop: CASSFRQAKVTEAFF. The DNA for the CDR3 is TGTGCCAGTAGTTTTAGACAGGCCAAGGTCACTGAAGCTTTCTTT.

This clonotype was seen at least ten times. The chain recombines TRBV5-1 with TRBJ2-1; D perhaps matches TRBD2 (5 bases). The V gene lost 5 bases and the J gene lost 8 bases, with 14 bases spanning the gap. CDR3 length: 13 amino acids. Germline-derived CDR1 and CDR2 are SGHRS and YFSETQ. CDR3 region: CASSNEGWDEQFF. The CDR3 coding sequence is TGCGCCAGCAGTAACGAGGGTTGGGATGAGCAGTTCTTC.

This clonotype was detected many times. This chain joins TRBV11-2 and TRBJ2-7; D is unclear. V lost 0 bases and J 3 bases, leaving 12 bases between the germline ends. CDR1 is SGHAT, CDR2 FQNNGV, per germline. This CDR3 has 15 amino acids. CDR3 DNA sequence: TGTGCCAGCAGCTTAGAAGGTGGCAGGAACTACGAGCAGTACTTC. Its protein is CASSLEGGRNYEQYF. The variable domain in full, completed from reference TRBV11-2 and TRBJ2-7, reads EAGVAQSPRYKIIEKRQSVAFWCNPISGHATLYWYQQILGQGPKLLIQFQNNGVVDDSQLPKDRFSAERLKGVDSTLKIQPAKLEDSAVYLCASSLEGGRNYEQYFGPGTRLTVT.

CDR3 residues: CASSYRDRLTTDTQYF. The DNA of the CDR3 is TGTGCCAGCAGTTACCGGGACAGGCTTACCACAGATACGCAGTATTTT. The V and J genes are TRBV28 and TRBJ2-3; 8 bases line up with TRBD1. Germline trimming cut 4 bases from V and 2 bases from J; bases unmatched to any gene: 8. CDR1 is MDHEN and CDR2 is SYDVKM in the germline V gene. This CDR3 has 16 residues.

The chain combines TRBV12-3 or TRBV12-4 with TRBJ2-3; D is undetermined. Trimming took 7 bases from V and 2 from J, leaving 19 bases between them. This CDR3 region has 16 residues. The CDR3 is CASTYRRTSATDTQYF. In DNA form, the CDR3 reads TGTGCCAGCACCTACCGACGGACCTCCGCCACAGATACGCAGTATTTT.

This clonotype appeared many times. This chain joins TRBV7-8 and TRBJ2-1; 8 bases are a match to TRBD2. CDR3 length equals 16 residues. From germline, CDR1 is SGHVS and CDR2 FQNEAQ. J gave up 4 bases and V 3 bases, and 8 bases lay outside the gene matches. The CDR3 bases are TGTGCCAGCAGCTTTTTTATAACTAGCGGTTACAATGAGCAGTTCTTC. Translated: CASSFFITSGYNEQFF.

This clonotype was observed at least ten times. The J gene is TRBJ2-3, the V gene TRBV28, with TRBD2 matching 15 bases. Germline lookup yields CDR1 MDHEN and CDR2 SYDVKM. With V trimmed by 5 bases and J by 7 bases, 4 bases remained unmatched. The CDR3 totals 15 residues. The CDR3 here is CASSPGTSGRNTQYF. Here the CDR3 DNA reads TGTGCCAGCAGTCCCGGGACTAGCGGGAGGAATACGCAGTATTTT. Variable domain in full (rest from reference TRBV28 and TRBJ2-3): DVKVTQSSRYLVKRTGEKVFLECVQDMDHENMFWYRQDPGLGLRLIYFSYDVKMKEKGDIPEGYSVSREKKERFSLILESASTNQTSMYLCASSPGTSGRNTQYFGPGTRLTVL.

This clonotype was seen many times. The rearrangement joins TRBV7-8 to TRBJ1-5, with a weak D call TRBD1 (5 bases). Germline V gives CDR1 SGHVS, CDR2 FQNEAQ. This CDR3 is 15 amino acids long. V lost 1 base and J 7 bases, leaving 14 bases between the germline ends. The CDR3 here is CASSLEWGVEQPQHF. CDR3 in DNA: TGTGCCAGCAGCTTAGAGTGGGGGGTTGAACAGCCCCAGCATTTT.

The CDR3 reads CSAYRGGQAETQYF. In nucleotides, the CDR3 is TGCAGTGCTTATCGGGGCGGACAAGCGGAGACCCAGTACTTC. The V gene is TRBV20-1, the J gene TRBJ2-5; possibly TRBD1 or TRBD2 for D (5 bases each). In germline, CDR1 is DFQATT, CDR2 SNEGSKA (reference sequence). Trimming stripped 5 bases from V and 5 bases from J, with 18 bases between. This CDR3 spans 14 amino acids.

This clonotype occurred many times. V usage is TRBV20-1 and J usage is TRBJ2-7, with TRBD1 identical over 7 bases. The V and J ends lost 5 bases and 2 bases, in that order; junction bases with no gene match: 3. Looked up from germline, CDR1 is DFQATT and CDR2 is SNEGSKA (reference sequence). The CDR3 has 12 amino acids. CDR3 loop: CSADREPYEQYF. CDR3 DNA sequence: TGCAGTGCTGACAGGGAACCCTACGAGCAGTACTTC.